This TCR beta chain originates from a study of T cells after yellow fever vaccination. Comments on this clonotype: The antigen is unknown. The junction departs from the called germline gene at one end, perhaps through a read error.

Conversion of TCR transcripts into cDNA relied on 5'RACE template switching, which added a universal primer site and UMIs. TCRdb recomputed calls from the 5' RACE reads with MiXCR, one row per CDR3 protein. The table lists around 260,000 distinct CDR3 sequences, about 5.2% of them singletons. General study points: It was a small share of clonotypes that appeared in both CD4 and CD8 compartments.

The length of the CDR3 is 14 residues. Per the germline V gene, CDR1 is KGHDR and CDR2 is SFDVKD. This chain joins TRBV24-1 and TRBJ2-5; 10 bases fit TRBD1. Sequenced material: CD4+ T cells sorted from PBMCs, taken on the day of the yellow fever booster vaccination. This TCR was sampled from a man between 18 and 29 years old who received the YFV17D yellow fever vaccine. This chain's CDR3 is CATSDFGTGETPYF. The CDR3 DNA reads TGTGCCACCAGTGATTTTGGGACAGGGGAGACCCCGTACTTC.